This entry is about one TCR beta chain. TCRdb's copy holds only in-frame clones and misses some; the assay was immunoSEQ multiplex PCR. This sample has roughly 68,000 clones, with approximately 90% found just once. Cohort assignment relied on participant-reported clinical history. Cohort 3 donors were reported recovered after two negative PCRs, clearance, or symptom resolution. This specimen belongs to a study of blood T cell repertoires in COVID-19. Study-wide context: Nucleic acid was either cDNA or gDNA, and it came from T cells, B-cell-depleted T cells, or PBMCs.

What was sequenced was PBMCs or T cells enriched from blood (not recorded which). The clonotype originates from a woman between 40 and 50 years old who had recovered from COVID-19.

The CDR3 spells CASSPTGSSLSPLHF. The CDR3 bases are TGTGCCAGCAGCCCTACAGGAAGCTCGCTTTCACCCCTCCACTTT. The V gene is TRBV5-5, the J gene TRBJ1-6; a weak D match, TRBD1 (5 bases). The length of the CDR3 is 15 residues. Trimming shortened V by 4 bases and J by 9 bases, and 17 bases separated the two germline ends. The V gene's germline CDR1 is SGHKS and CDR2 YYEKEE (reference sequence).